This T cell receptor (beta chain) appears in the sequencing data of a study of T cell changes during pregnancy in multiple sclerosis. Sequencing used immunoSEQ multiplex PCR; TCRdb keeps in-frame clones, though not all of them. The data contain more than 75,000 clones, approximately 95% of them seen just once; the ten biggest clones take up over 0.8%. This CDR3 is 17 amino acids long. The junction had 6 bases not matched to a gene; V was cut back by 1 base and J by 0 bases. In germline, CDR1 is SGHRS, CDR2 YFSETQ. This TCR derives from a female donor with multiple sclerosis, enrolled in a pregnancy study. Sequenced here: peripheral blood, sampled in the first trimester of pregnancy. This sequence joins TRBV5-1 and TRBJ2-4, with 8 bases aligning to TRBD1. CDR3 loop: CASSLLGQETAKNIQYF. DNA for the CDR3: TGCGCCAGCAGCTTGCTGGGACAGGAGACAGCCAAAAACATTCAGTACTTC.